The 24 T cell receptor beta chains below were found in one sample sequenced in a study of blood T cell repertoires in COVID-19 (dated by TCRdb to the early 2020s). Libraries were built with the immunoSEQ multiplex PCR assay. TCRdb obtained this table from immuneACCESS and retained in-frame rearrangements with V and J assigned. These tables miss some clones; where compared with another copy, unresolved V genes account for less than half of the shortfall, and the remainder is unexplained. This sample lists fewer than 200,000 clones; about 83% were detected once. Of the sample, under 8.5% falls within the top ten clones. The sequenced sample consisted of peripheral blood. The receptor set was obtained from a man in his forties who had recovered from COVID-19.

This sequence joins TRBV6-6 and TRBJ2-1; 11 bases align to TRBD2. The V and J ends lost 5 bases and 3 bases, in that order; junction bases with no gene match: 9. CDR3 size: 17 residues. Germline V gene data show CDR1 as MNHNY and CDR2 as SVGAGI (reference sequence). CDR3 loop: CASSPSSGGPFYNEQFF. CDR3 coding DNA: TGTGCCAGCAGTCCCTCTAGCGGGGGGCCCTTCTACAATGAGCAGTTCTTC.

This chain joins TRBV15 and TRBJ1-2; 7 bases are a match to TRBD1. The J segment lost 8 bases and the V segment lost 4 bases, leaving 7 bases of the junction unmatched. The CDR3 has 13 amino acids. Per the germline V gene, CDR1 is LNHNV and CDR2 is YYDKDF (reference sequence). This chain's CDR3 is CATSNQGEEGYTF. DNA for the CDR3: TGTGCCACCAGCAATCAGGGGGAGGAGGGCTACACCTTC.

J is TRBJ2-7 and V is TRBV7-6, with 9 positions matching TRBD1. With 1 base clipped from V and 4 bases from J, the junction kept 5 bases outside the gene matches. The CDR3 is made up of 15 amino acids. Germline values: CDR1 SGHVS, CDR2 FNYEAQ. CDR3 in amino acids: CASSLGGTGKYEQYF. The CDR3 bases are TGTGCCAGCAGCTTAGGTGGGACAGGGAAATACGAGCAGTACTTC.

CDR3 bases: TGTGCCAGTAGTATGTCACAGGGGAGGGAGACCCAGTACTTC. The encoded protein is CASSMSQGRETQYF. This rearrangement joins TRBV19 to TRBJ2-5; tentatively, D is TRBD1 (7 bases). This CDR3 contains 14 residues. Germline CDR1 reads LNHDA; CDR2 reads SQIVND (reference sequence). Trimming removed 3 bases from V and 5 bases from J, with 13 bases in between.

The V call is TRBV4-3, the J call TRBJ2-7, with D perhaps matching TRBD1 (6 bases). CDR1 and CDR2 from the germline V gene are LGHNA and YSLEER. Trimming took off 4 bases at V and 4 bases at J, with 14 bases between the two ends. This CDR3 has 14 residues. Here the CDR3 reads CASSPGRGAYEQYF. The CDR3 region has the DNA TGCGCCAGCAGCCCGGGCAGGGGCGCATACGAGCAGTACTTC.

V gene TRBV28 combines with J gene TRBJ1-2, with 8 bases that match TRBD1. Trimming took 4 bases from V and 9 from J; bases not matched to a gene: 13. Looked up from germline, CDR1 is MDHEN and CDR2 is SYDVKM. This CDR3 has 15 residues. This CDR3 reads CASSSQRTGLVSYTF. The CDR3 DNA is TGTGCCAGCAGTTCCCAAAGGACAGGGCTCGTTAGCTACACCTTC.

Only one count was recorded for this clone. V and J are TRBV30 and TRBJ1-4; TRBD1 matches 8 bases. CDR1 and CDR2 (germline): GTSNPN, SVGIG (reference sequence). The V gene end was trimmed by 2 bases and the J gene end by 7 bases; junction bases not matched to a gene: 3. The CDR3 consists of 13 residues. The CDR3 loop is CAWSQGAFEKLFF. The CDR3 bases are TGTGCCTGGAGTCAGGGGGCTTTTGAAAAACTGTTTTTT.

The J gene is TRBJ2-5, the V gene TRBV5-1, with TRBD1 identical over 9 bases. V shed 3 bases and J 3 bases; nucleotides not matched to a gene: 6. This CDR3 region has 15 residues. Germline V gene data show CDR1 as SGHRS and CDR2 as YFSETQ. The CDR3, as DNA: TGCGCCAGCAGCTCAGACAGGGGGTTGGAAGAGACCCAGTACTTC. Translating it yields CASSSDRGLEETQYF.

The V gene is TRBV11-3, the J gene TRBJ2-7; tentatively, D is TRBD1 (6 bases). CDR3 size: 13 residues. Per the germline V gene, CDR1 is SGHNT and CDR2 is YENEEA. V lost 5 bases and J lost 7, with 15 bases in between. CDR3 nucleotides: TGTGCCAGCAGCCTCCTGACAGGCGGTGAGCAGTACTTC. It translates to CASSLLTGGEQYF.

The sample holds one count of this clone. CDR3 amino acids: CASSLGTGYSYEQYF. The DNA for the CDR3 is TGTGCCAGCAGCTTAGGGACAGGGTACTCCTACGAGCAGTACTTC. The chain carries TRBV11-3 and TRBJ2-7, with TRBD1 identical over 8 bases. Germline loops: CDR1 SGHNT, CDR2 YENEEA. After removal of 1 base from V and 0 bases from J, the junction contained 2 bases not matched to a gene. The CDR3 totals 15 residues.

The J gene is TRBJ1-5, the V gene TRBV7-2; tentatively, D is TRBD1 (5 bases). CDR1 SGHTA and CDR2 FQGNSA come from the germline V gene. V was shortened by 5 bases and J by 0 bases, with 11 bases between the two germline ends. This CDR3 has 15 residues. The CDR3 loop reads CASSPAGGSNQPQHF. Written as DNA, the CDR3 is TGTGCCAGCAGCCCCGCGGGGGGTAGCAATCAGCCCCAGCATTTT.

Details on this clone: No conserved phenylalanine or tryptophan ends this CDR3, so it is likely a read error. Because the CDR3's place on the DNA is in doubt, the DNA is left out and the CDR3 is given as listed by TCRdb. The chain has TRBV15 and TRBJ2-7; the table gives TRBD2 as D, unverified against the DNA. CDR1 is LNHNV and CDR2 is YYDKDF in the germline V gene (reference sequence). The CDR3 has 8 residues if both end residues are counted. CDR3 residues: CATSRDLS.

The chain couples TRBV18 to TRBJ2-7, with a weak D call TRBD2 (5 bases). V lost 0 bases, J lost 2 bases, and 11 bases lay in between. The length of the CDR3 is 15 residues. Germline V gives CDR1 KGHSH, CDR2 LQKENI. This CDR3 reads CASSPPLAATYEQYF. The CDR3 bases are TGTGCCAGCTCACCACCTCTAGCTGCCACCTACGAGCAGTACTTC.

This clone appeared a few times. The chain employs TRBV9 and TRBJ2-7; 7 bases align to TRBD1. CDR1 and CDR2 (germline): SGDLS, YYNGEE. Trimming cost V 4 bases and J 2 bases; bases outside gene matches: 3. CDR3 length equals 13 residues. The CDR3 region is CASSSGQTYEQYF. The CDR3, as DNA: TGTGCCAGCAGCTCGGGACAGACCTACGAGCAGTACTTC. Together with reference TRBV9 and TRBJ2-7, the CDR3 gives the full variable domain: DSGVTQTPKHLITATGQRVTLRCSPRSGDLSVYWYQQSLDQGLQFLIQYYNGEERAKGNILERFSAQQFPDLHSELNLSSLELGDSALYFCASSSGQTYEQYFGPGTRLTVT.

The chain employs TRBV6-5 and TRBJ2-7; 10 positions agree with TRBD1. The CDR3 totals 15 residues. The junction had 7 bases not matched to a gene; V was cut back by 6 bases and J by 2 bases. Germline V gene data show CDR1 as MNHEY and CDR2 as SVGAGI. CDR3 in amino acids: CASSPTGGAPYEQYF. The CDR3 nucleotides are TGTGCCAGCAGCCCGACAGGGGGCGCCCCCTACGAGCAGTACTTC.

The chain joins TRBV7-3 to TRBJ2-2, with a weak D call TRBD2 (6 bases). The CDR3 has 17 amino acids. Trimming took off 5 bases at V and 2 bases at J, with 18 bases between the two ends. Germline V gives CDR1 SGHTA, CDR2 FQGTGA. This CDR3 reads CASSPPEGFGNTGELFF. The CDR3 nucleotides are TGTGCCAGCAGCCCTCCGGAGGGGTTTGGTAACACCGGGGAGCTGTTTTTT.

The J gene is TRBJ1-5, the V gene TRBV6-5; possibly TRBD1 for D (5 bases). Germline values: CDR1 MNHEY, CDR2 SVGAGI. V was shortened by 6 bases and J by 5 bases, with 11 bases between the two germline ends. The CDR3 is made up of 13 amino acids. CDR3 in DNA: TGTGCCAGCAGGACTGGGGGGGATCAGCCCCAGCATTTT. Translated, it gives CASRTGGDQPQHF.

The chain carries TRBV19 and TRBJ2-6, with 7 bases lining up with TRBD1. Germline assignment: CDR1 LNHDA and CDR2 SQIVND (reference sequence). Trimming took 4 bases from V and 1 from J; bases not matched to a gene: 10. The CDR3 is 18 residues long. The CDR3 bases are TGTGCCAGTAGTAGAAGGACAGGTGGTGCGTCTGGGGCCAACGTCCTGACTTTC. Translating it yields CASSRRTGGASGANVLTF.

The chain joins TRBV4-1 to TRBJ2-1; TRBD2 matches 14 bases. V gave up 4 bases and J gave up 10 bases; unmatched junction bases: 9. This CDR3 is 16 amino acids long. Germline CDR1 is MGHRA and CDR2 is YSYEKL. The CDR3 reads CASSPGGTSGSEEQFF. The CDR3 DNA sequence: TGCGCCAGCAGCCCAGGCGGGACTAGCGGGAGTGAGGAGCAGTTCTTC.

The V call is TRBV5-4, the J call TRBJ2-7; perhaps TRBD2 as D (6 bases). Germline-derived CDR1 and CDR2 are SGHNT and YYREEE (reference sequence). V dropped 4 bases and J dropped 0 bases, with 14 bases sitting between them. The CDR3 is made up of 15 amino acids. This chain's CDR3 is CASSGGLKSSYEQYF. CDR3 bases: TGTGCCAGCAGCGGAGGACTAAAGAGCTCCTACGAGCAGTACTTC.

The J gene is TRBJ1-2, the V gene TRBV6-5; possible D gene TRBD1, 5 bases. The CDR3 extends over 14 amino acids. The V end lost 10 bases, the J end lost 5 bases, and 20 bases lay between the germline ends. In germline, CDR1 is MNHEY, CDR2 SVGAGI. The CDR3 region is CATPRQTAMYGYTF. As DNA, the CDR3 is TGTGCCACGCCCAGACAGACAGCTATGTATGGCTACACCTTC.

The chain has TRBV4-2 and TRBJ2-7; D may be TRBD1 (5 bases). V was shortened by 1 base and J by 3 bases, with 13 bases between the two germline ends. The germline CDR1 and CDR2 sequences are LGHNA and YNFKEQ. This CDR3 region has 15 residues. DNA for the CDR3: TGTGCCAGCAGCCAAGTAAAGGGGTCCTTCTACGAGCAGTACTTC. As protein: CASSQVKGSFYEQYF.

The chain has TRBV6-2 or TRBV6-3 and TRBJ1-1; the match to TRBD1 covers 7 bases. The J segment lost 4 bases and the V segment lost 5 bases, leaving 4 bases of the junction unmatched. Germline CDR1 is MNHEY and CDR2 is SVGEGT. This CDR3 contains 13 residues. This CDR3 is CASSPGTATEAFF. For the CDR3, the DNA is TGTGCCAGCAGTCCCGGGACAGCCACTGAAGCTTTCTTT.

The chain employs TRBV11-3 and TRBJ2-5; D might be TRBD2 (6 bases). The V gene lost 5 bases and the J gene lost 1 base, with 8 bases spanning the gap. CDR3 length: 13 residues. Germline V CDR1 and CDR2: SGHNT, YENEEA. This chain's CDR3 is CASSRDSQETQYF. The CDR3 bases are TGTGCCAGCAGCAGGGACTCCCAAGAGACCCAGTACTTC.